This T cell receptor beta chain was documented in a study of human T cells and chemical hapten exposure listed by TCRdb under 2021. A note on the overall study: For sensitization, 2% DPC in acetone was applied to a 2 cm by 2 cm area of upper inner arm skin. Patch tests used Finn chambers with 0.01% DPC on the upper back, scored after 6 days by International Contact Dermatitis Research Group standards. Twenty-nine alopecia patients provided blood for TCR sequencing at one to four time points (pre-sensitization, 2, 6 and 24 weeks). Most of the patients in the cohort were female, and the cohort covered alopecia areata with under or over 50% scalp involvement, alopecia totalis and alopecia universalis. Peripheral blood TCR repertoire changes were tracked in vivo in alopecia patients during primary and secondary sensitization to the hapten diphenylcyclopropenone (DPC). Patient blood was sampled pre-sensitization (week 0) and at 2, 6 and about 24 weeks after DPC sensitization. Libraries were pooled for sequencing, and variation in per-sample TCR yields was attributed mainly to small differences in library volumes within the pool. Throughout the approximately 25-week study period, patients were also given weekly therapeutic DPC doses on the scalp. What the work shows at the level of the full study, not this receptor alone: Expanded TCRs formed significantly more large CDR3 similarity clusters than pre-sensitization or healthy control sets, consistent with antigen-driven responses. Patch test score was positively correlated with the number of PT1 expanded TCRs, with significance at thresholds 8, 16 and 32 but not at 4. No change with DPC sensitization was found in the number of TCRs above 1 in 1000 frequency, and no evidence of global repertoire structure alterations was found. Alopecia, a presumed autoimmune disease, was present in all patients, so the immune response of the patients might differ from that of healthy individuals. Repeated subsampling changed both the strength of the expansion versus patch-test correlation and the threshold at which the correlation became significant.

Concerning this clonotype: Its cognate antigen has yet to be identified. There are no base qualities to consult, and no much larger clone falls within one base.

Measured from the cysteine to the phenylalanine, the CDR3 is 16 residues long. Only the CDR3 DNA stays, 48 bases, in frame from base 1. Libraries were built with RACE. Sequencing was carried out with a NextSeq 500. During library preparation, unique molecular identifiers were attached to individual cDNA molecules so that TCRs could be counted quantitatively and reproducibly. From each blood RNA sample, both TCR alpha and TCR beta chains were sequenced. On the authors' methods: A median of around 100,000 TCRs per sample was observed, with a range of about 23,224 to 750,000. The Decombinator software suite was used to annotate the V, J and CDR3 of the TCR reads. To make PS versus PT1 abundance plots, every sample was subsampled to the same number of TCRs (28,000). Expanded TCRs were defined as absent before sensitization and observed at least eight times at the 2-week time point. TCRdb itself trimmed the public reads at Q25 with fastp, ran MiXCR and retained productive beta chains. Rows matching on CDR3 protein sequence are summarized as one entry with the most common DNA and genes. The V and J calls reflect TCRdb's pipeline rather than the authors' work. Recorded for this sample are about 120,000 distinct CDR3 sequences; around 10% of them occurred a single time. The ten largest account for 1.3% to 1.5% of the sample.

Taken with the paper, the label for time point translates to: patch test 1, 2 weeks after DPC sensitization. The label giving this sample's treatment or condition can be read as: therapeutic diphenylcyclopropenone sensitization with weekly scalp DPC. At each patch-test visit, blood was drawn before the patch test was applied. Eligible patients were aged 18 to 70, diagnosed with alopecia, deemed suitable for DPC therapy, and excluded if pregnant. Total RNA was isolated from unfractionated whole blood collected in Tempus Blood RNA tubes. This sequence originates from a woman between 45 and 60 years old with alopecia areata. Some clones in this sample may be carry-over from other donors' samples. The input for sequencing was whole blood, taken in connection with sensitization to the hapten diphenylcyclopropenone (DPC). The chain uses TRBV21-1 and TRBJ2-1; the table names TRBD2, a call not compared with the DNA. TRBV21-1 is labeled a pseudogene. The CDR3 loop reads CASSKERCARDREQFF. The DNA sequence reads TGTGCCAGCAGCAAAGAAAGGTGTGCCCGCGATAGGGAGCAGTTCTTC.